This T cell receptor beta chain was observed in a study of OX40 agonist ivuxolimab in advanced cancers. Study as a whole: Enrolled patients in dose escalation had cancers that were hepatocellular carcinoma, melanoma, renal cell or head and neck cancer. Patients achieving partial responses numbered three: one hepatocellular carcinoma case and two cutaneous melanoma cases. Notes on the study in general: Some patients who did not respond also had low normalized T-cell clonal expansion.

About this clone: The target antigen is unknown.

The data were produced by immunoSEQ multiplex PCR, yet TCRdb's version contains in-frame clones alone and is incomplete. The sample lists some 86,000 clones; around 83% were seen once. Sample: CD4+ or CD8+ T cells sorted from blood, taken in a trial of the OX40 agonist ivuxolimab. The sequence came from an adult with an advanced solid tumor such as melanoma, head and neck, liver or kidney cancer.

DNA of the CDR3: TGTGCCAGTAGTATAGACAGGCCCTCCACCTACAATGAGCAGTTCTTC. This codes for CASSIDRPSTYNEQFF. This chain joins TRBV19 and TRBJ2-1; D is unresolved. Trimming cost V 0 bases and J 2 bases, with 11 bases left between them. The CDR3 is made up of 16 amino acids. Germline values: CDR1 LNHDA, CDR2 SQIVND (reference sequence). The full variable domain, completed using reference TRBV19 and TRBJ2-1, is DGGITQSPKYLFRKEGQNVTLSCEQNLNHDAMYWYRQDPGQGLRLIYYSQIVNDFQKGDIAEGYSVSREKKESFPLTVTSAQKNPTAFYLCASSIDRPSTYNEQFFGPGTRLTVL.